Listed here are 8 T cell receptor beta chains from one sample, sequenced in a study of cytomegalovirus exposure and HLA in healthy donors (dated by TCRdb to about 2017). The receptor library was made with the immunoSEQ multiplex PCR assay. For the multiplex PCR, a mixture combining 60 forward primers for TCR Vbeta segments and 13 reverse primers for TCR Jbeta segments was used. In its TCRdb copy, this immuneACCESS table keeps in-frame sequences only and misses some clones. Where compared with another copy, unresolved V genes explain less than half of these, and the others have no known cause. This sample gives about 130,000 clones in total; more than 70% of them show up just once. The biggest ten clones account for 2% to 2.5% of the sample. Sequencing input: PBMCs. These receptor sequences come from a man aged 25 to 40 in good health and CMV-seronegative.

CDR3 sequence: CASRLPGQGSEDTQYF. The CDR3 nucleotides read TGCGCCAGCAGACTACCGGGACAGGGGTCAGAAGATACGCAGTATTTT. This chain uses TRBV5-1 with TRBJ2-3, with TRBD1 matching over 10 bases. The J segment lost 5 bases and the V segment lost 5 bases, leaving 11 bases of the junction unmatched. This CDR3 region has 16 residues. The V gene's germline CDR1 is SGHRS and CDR2 YFSETQ.

V gene TRBV2 combines with J gene TRBJ2-7; 10 positions match TRBD1. In germline, CDR1 is SNHLY, CDR2 FYNNEI. Trimming took 6 bases from V and 6 from J; bases not matched to a gene: 5. CDR3 length: 13 amino acids. The DNA of the CDR3 is TGTGCCAGCAGGGACAGGGGGATGGGCGAGCAGTACTTC. Translating it yields CASRDRGMGEQYF.

The chain has TRBV5-1 and TRBJ2-7, with 9 bases lining up with TRBD1. The trim removed 4 bases at V and 4 bases at J, leaving 0 bases unmatched. Germline V gives CDR1 SGHRS, CDR2 YFSETQ. The CDR3 loop spans 12 amino acids. The CDR3 here is CASSGQGYEQYF. CDR3 coding DNA: TGCGCCAGCAGCGGACAGGGGTACGAGCAGTACTTC.

This clone has a handful of counts. The chain employs TRBV14 and TRBJ2-4; 7 bases match TRBD2. Germline values: CDR1 SGHDN, CDR2 FVKESK. The CDR3 runs 15 residues. Unmatched junction bases numbered 9, after V lost 1 base and J lost 9 bases. The CDR3 nucleotides are TGTGCCAGCAGCCAAGCTGGCGGGAGAGGCGTCATTCAGTACTTC. This sequence encodes CASSQAGGRGVIQYF.

This clone was observed once. The chain uses TRBV10-1 and TRBJ1-2; D not certain. CDR1 is WNHNN, CDR2 SYGVQD, per germline (reference sequence). Trimming stripped 4 bases from V and 1 base from J, with 13 bases between. The CDR3 is 15 residues long. The CDR3 bases are TGCGCCAGCAGTGGGGCTCGGTCAGTTAACTATGGCTACACCTTC. It is translated as CASSGARSVNYGYTF.

This CDR3 is CASSLDGSLYEQYF. Written as DNA, the CDR3 is TGTGCCAGCAGCTTAGACGGGAGTCTCTACGAGCAGTACTTC. The V and J genes are TRBV7-9 and TRBJ2-7, with a possible D match to TRBD2 (6 bases). CDR1 is SEHNR, CDR2 FQNEAQ, per germline (reference sequence). CDR3 length: 14 residues. Trimming took off 1 base at V and 3 bases at J, with 10 bases between the two ends.

Details on this clone: Within the sample, other DNA sequences also encode this same CDR3. The V call is TRBV2, the J call TRBJ2-7; TRBD1 matches 7 bases. J was trimmed by 12 bases and V by 4 bases; bases with no gene match: 6. This CDR3 contains 11 residues. Per the germline V gene, CDR1 is SNHLY and CDR2 is FYNNEI. Written as DNA, the CDR3 is TGTGCCAGCAGTGTAAGACAGGGCCTGTACTTC. Protein sequence: CASSVRQGLYF. Full variable domain (outside the CDR3, taken from reference TRBV2 and TRBJ2-7): EPEVTQTPSHQVTQMGQEVILRCVPISNHLYFYWYRQILGQKVEFLVSFYNNEISEKSEIFDDQFSVERPDGSNFTLKIRSTKLEDSAMYFCASSVRQGLYFGPGTRLTVT.

The chain recombines TRBV29-1 with TRBJ2-3, with 8 bases matching TRBD1. The V segment lost 5 bases and the J segment 3 bases; nucleotides outside the gene matches: 10. CDR1 and CDR2 (germline): SQVTM, ANQGSEA. The CDR3 covers 15 residues. The CDR3 DNA reads as TGCAGCGTTCGAAACCCGGGACAGGCAACAGATACGCAGTATTTT. Protein: CSVRNPGQATDTQYF.